This record covers a single T cell receptor (beta chain). Original data processing: Reference gene primer amplification in the assay estimated nucleated cell counts. TCRdb's copy holds only in-frame clones and misses some; the assay was immunoSEQ multiplex PCR. V and J calls and clone size are as listed in that table; D and trimming were resolved from the DNA. The top ten clones hold over 0.65% of a sample with 250,000 or so clones, around 90% of them seen once. Trimming cost V 0 bases and J 4 bases, with 11 bases left between them. The CDR3 spans 14 residues. Germline CDR1 and CDR2: SGHRS and YFSETQ. The data were obtained in a study of blood T cell repertoires in COVID-19. Study as a whole: The United States, Italy and Spain were the sources of the acute and convalescent COVID-19 samples.

The genes are TRBV5-1 and TRBJ2-7; D not resolved. The sequence came from a man aged 25 to 40 with COVID-19, enrolled during active disease. Material: peripheral blood. CDR3 bases: TGCGCCAGCAGCTTGGGAAGCATTCGTTACGAGCAGTACTTC. This encodes CASSLGSIRYEQYF.